The subject of this entry is one T cell receptor beta chain. As yet, its antigen is unknown. These data come from a study of OX40 agonist ivuxolimab in advanced cancers. Findings of the study overall: Averaged across samples, CD8+ T cells carried more expanded clones than CD4+ did.

With 5 bases removed from V and 7 bases from J, the gap between germline ends came to 15 bases. CDR3 length equals 14 residues. The germline CDR1 and CDR2 sequences are SGHAT and FQNNGV. The method was immunoSEQ multiplex PCR; TCRdb's version includes in-frame clones alone and lacks a portion of them. Of 80,000 or so clones in the sample, 84% were seen once. The sequence came from an adult with an advanced solid tumor such as melanoma, head and neck, liver or kidney cancer. The V and J genes are TRBV11-2 and TRBJ1-5, with D possibly TRBD1 on 5 matching bases. The specimen was CD4+ or CD8+ T cells sorted from blood, collected in a trial of the OX40 agonist ivuxolimab. CDR3 in amino acids: CASSSTSGSQPQHF. In nucleotides, the CDR3 is TGTGCCAGCAGCAGTACTTCAGGGAGCCAGCCCCAGCATTTT.